This T cell receptor (beta chain) appears in the sequencing data of a study of cytomegalovirus exposure and HLA in healthy donors. Produced via immunoSEQ multiplex PCR; TCRdb's table is partial and in-frame only. The repertoire consists of roughly 62,000 clones, with around 94% occurring once and the leading ten covering under 2.5%. Study conclusions and caveats: In vitro testing confirmed a few CMV-associated chains as specific for CMV antigens.

This clone showed up just once. The antigen remains undetermined. The TCR originated in a man aged 18 to 29 in good health and CMV-seronegative. Sequencing was performed on PBMCs.

CDR3 sequence (DNA): TGTGCCAGCAGCTTGAAGTGGACGGAGGATGCGGAGCTGTTTTTT. Protein sequence: CASSLKWTEDAELFF. V is TRBV5-6 and J is TRBJ2-2, with D possibly TRBD2 on 5 matching bases. Germline-derived CDR1 and CDR2 are SGHDT and YYEEEE. V lost 1 base and J 10 bases, leaving 17 bases between the germline ends. The length of the CDR3 is 15 residues. Full variable domain (missing parts from reference TRBV5-6 and TRBJ2-2): DAGVTQSPTHLIKTRGQQVTLRCSPKSGHDTVSWYQQALGQGPQFIFQYYEEEERQRGNFPDRFSGHQFPNYSSELNVNALLLGDSALYLCASSLKWTEDAELFFGEGSRLTVL.